One and the same sample provided the 4 T cell receptor beta chains below, sequenced in a study of graft-versus-host responses after intestinal transplantation. No antigen has been assigned to these receptors. Clones were sequenced by immunoSEQ multiplex PCR, and TCRdb holds only the in-frame ones, with some missing. The sample holds tens of thousands of clones; approximately 90% are singletons and the top ten take around 0.37%. The specimen was unstimulated CD4+ T cells sorted from spleen or lymph node cells, collected before transplant. The receptor set was obtained from a human donor who was the organ donor for an intestinal transplant.

V is TRBV4-1 and J is TRBJ2-7; TRBD1 agrees at 7 bases. The ends lost 1 base at V and 1 base at J; junction bases unmatched: 10. This CDR3 region has 17 residues. Germline CDR1 reads MGHRA; CDR2 reads YSYEKL. Here the CDR3 DNA reads TGCGCCAGCAGCCAAGCTAGGAGGACAGGAGTATCCTACGAGCAGTACTTC. Translating it yields CASSQARRTGVSYEQYF.

This rearrangement joins TRBV30 to TRBJ1-2; no clear D. Germline CDR1 is GTSNPN and CDR2 is SVGIG (reference sequence). V was cut by 0 bases and J by 8 bases, with 10 bases left in between. CDR3 length equals 12 residues. CDR3 region: CAWSVRTSGYTF. As DNA, the CDR3 is TGTGCCTGGAGTGTACGAACTTCGGGCTACACCTTC.

CDR3 sequence reads: CASSSGQLAEKLFF. The CDR3 nucleotides read TGTGCCAGCAGCTCTGGACAATTGGCTGAAAAACTGTTTTTT. The chain employs TRBV5-4 and TRBJ1-4; a possible D gene is TRBD1 (5 bases). Germline V CDR1 and CDR2: SGHNT, YYREEE (reference sequence). The CDR3 covers 14 residues. V was trimmed by 3 bases and J by 7 bases, leaving 13 bases between them.

The chain is built from TRBV25-1 and TRBJ1-5; 7 positions agree with TRBD1. The V and J ends lost 3 bases and 8 bases, in that order; junction bases with no gene match: 7. The CDR3 spans 14 residues. CDR1 is MGHDK and CDR2 is SYGVNS in the germline V gene. The CDR3 bases are TGTGCCAGCAGTGAGGGAGACAGGGCAGAGCCCCAGCATTTT. Amino acids: CASSEGDRAEPQHF. The whole variable domain, filled in from reference TRBV25-1 and TRBJ1-5, reads EADIYQTPRYLVIGTGKKITLECSQTMGHDKMYWYQQDPGMELHLIHYSYGVNSTEKGDLSSESTVSRIRTEHFPLTLESARPSHTSQYLCASSEGDRAEPQHFGDGTRLSIL.